The 21 T cell receptor beta chains below come from one sample, sequenced in a study of T-cell memory formation after mild COVID-19. Via MiXCR, TCRdb re-called the 5' RACE reads, giving one row per CDR3 protein. The table lists about 180,000 distinct CDR3 sequences, 16% of them singletons. Sequencing input: PBMCs or a T cell subset sorted from them (not recorded which). The source of these receptors is an adult woman who had mild COVID-19 (a few samples of this study predate the infection). Cell type and time point are not known.

This clonotype showed up just a few times. The chain is built from TRBV10-3 and TRBJ1-1; D is ambiguous. CDR1 and CDR2 (germline): ENHRY, SYGVKD. Trimming removed 8 bases from V and 1 base from J, with 11 bases in between. The CDR3 runs to 13 residues. The CDR3 loop is CAISGQPNTEAFF. CDR3 nucleotides: TGTGCCATCTCCGGCCAGCCGAACACTGAAGCTTTCTTT.

The V gene is TRBV5-1, the J gene TRBJ2-7; possibly TRBD1 or TRBD2 for D (5 bases each). This CDR3 is built from 13 residues. From germline, CDR1 is SGHRS and CDR2 YFSETQ. V was clipped by 1 base and J by 5 bases, with 10 bases between them. DNA of the CDR3: TGCGCCAGCAGCTTGTCTCAGGGACACGAGCAGTACTTC. Its protein product is CASSLSQGHEQYF.

The J gene is TRBJ2-5, the V gene TRBV6-5, with unresolved D. V lost 6 bases and J lost 3, with 17 bases in between. Germline V gene lookup returns CDR1 MNHEY and CDR2 SVGAGI. The CDR3 sequence is 15 residues long. This chain's CDR3 is CASRPYYRTKETQYF. The CDR3 bases are TGTGCCAGCAGACCCTATTACCGGACCAAAGAGACCCAGTACTTC.

This sequence joins TRBV5-1 and TRBJ2-7, with 8 bases aligning to TRBD2. Trimming cost V 2 bases and J 1 base; bases outside gene matches: 11. CDR1 is SGHRS, CDR2 YFSETQ, per germline. The CDR3 has 17 amino acids. This CDR3 is CASSFEPILAVSYEQYF. The CDR3 bases are TGCGCCAGCAGCTTCGAACCGATACTAGCGGTATCCTACGAGCAGTACTTC.

This chain links TRBV5-1 with TRBJ2-7, with 7 bases that match TRBD2. V gave up 7 bases and J gave up 3 bases; unmatched junction bases: 7. CDR1 is SGHRS, CDR2 YFSETQ, per germline. This CDR3 is 13 amino acids long. The CDR3 is CASGTGDYYEQYF. CDR3 nucleotides: TGCGCCAGCGGGACGGGGGACTACTACGAGCAGTACTTC.

V usage is TRBV12-3 or TRBV12-4 and J usage is TRBJ1-5, with 9 bases fitting TRBD1. This CDR3 is 14 amino acids long. Unmatched junction bases numbered 6, after V lost 6 bases and J lost 6 bases. The DNA for the CDR3 is TGTGCCAGCAGGGATGGGACAGGGTCTCAGCCCCAGCATTTT. Amino acid sequence: CASRDGTGSQPQHF.

The V gene is TRBV30, the J gene TRBJ1-2; 7 bases agree with TRBD1. From germline, CDR1 is GTSNPN and CDR2 SVGIG (reference sequence). V was pared by 4 bases and J by 2 bases, with 4 bases of the junction left unmatched. The CDR3 spans 13 residues. CDR3 DNA: TGTGCCTGGACCCCGGGACAGAACTATGGCTACACCTTC. It codes for CAWTPGQNYGYTF.

This clonotype was seen only a few times. This rearrangement joins TRBV5-1 to TRBJ1-6; D is ambiguous. The CDR3 loop spans 12 amino acids. Germline V gene lookup returns CDR1 SGHRS and CDR2 YFSETQ. V was cut by 0 bases and J by 14 bases, with 9 bases left in between. The CDR3 is CASSLAGKALHF. CDR3 in DNA: TGCGCCAGCAGCTTGGCTGGGAAGGCCCTCCACTTT.

The genes are TRBV7-8 and TRBJ2-5; D is possibly TRBD1 or TRBD2 (6 bases each). Germline V CDR1 and CDR2: SGHVS, FQNEAQ. The CDR3 contains 13 residues. The V end was cut by 10 bases, the J end by 2 bases, with 14 bases between. CDR3 loop: CATTGGGQETQYF. Written as DNA, the CDR3 is TGTGCCACCACAGGAGGGGGTCAAGAGACCCAGTACTTC. The full variable domain, rest sourced from reference TRBV7-8 and TRBJ2-5, is GAGVSQSPRYKVAKRGQDVALRCDPISGHVSLFWYQQALGQGPEFLTYFQNEAQLDKSGLPSDRFFAERPEGSVSTLKIQRTQQEDSAVYLCATTGGGQETQYFGPGTRLLVL.

This clonotype is large. V usage is TRBV10-3 and J usage is TRBJ1-1, with D possibly TRBD1 on 5 matching bases. The CDR3 has 12 amino acids. V was cut by 3 bases and J by 10 bases, with 12 bases left in between. From germline, CDR1 is ENHRY and CDR2 SYGVKD. For the CDR3, the DNA is TGTGCCATCAGTGAACCGGGGGAAGGAGCTTTCTTT. Encoded protein: CAISEPGEGAFF.

The chain has TRBV11-3 and TRBJ2-1; D ambiguous. Per germline, CDR1 SGHNT and CDR2 YENEEA. V shed 1 base and J shed 9 bases, with 16 bases lying between them. CDR3 length equals 15 residues. CDR3 amino acids: CASSLAGSRTGEQFF. The CDR3 coding sequence is TGTGCCAGCAGCTTAGCGGGTTCCAGAACGGGTGAGCAGTTCTTC.

The chain joins TRBV7-2 to TRBJ1-2; D is perhaps TRBD1 (6 bases). The CDR3 spans 13 residues. CDR1 and CDR2 from the germline V gene are SGHTA and FQGNSA. V was shortened by 2 bases and J by 10 bases, with 14 bases between the two germline ends. The CDR3 coding sequence is TGTGCCAGCAGCTTAACCCATGACAGGAACTACACCTTC. It encodes CASSLTHDRNYTF.

The CDR3 DNA is TGCGCCAGCAGCCAAGGATTCGATAGCTACGAGCAGTACTTC. Translated, it gives CASSQGFDSYEQYF. V and J are TRBV5-1 and TRBJ2-7; D remains ambiguous. Germline lookup yields CDR1 SGHRS and CDR2 YFSETQ. Trimming pared 4 bases from V and 3 bases from J, leaving 14 bases between. The CDR3 loop spans 14 amino acids.

There are a few counts of this clonotype. CDR3 bases: TGCAGTGCTAGAGATCTTCTCGCCAATGAGCAGTTCTTC. This codes for CSARDLLANEQFF. The genes are TRBV20-1 and TRBJ2-1; D is ambiguous. CDR1 and CDR2 from the germline V gene are DFQATT and SNEGSKA (reference sequence). Trimming pared 0 bases from V and 6 bases from J, leaving 9 bases between. The CDR3 has 13 amino acids.

This clonotype appeared a few times. The rearrangement uses TRBV6-1 and TRBJ1-2, with no clear D. Germline-derived CDR1 and CDR2 are MNHNS and SASEGT. This CDR3 region has 13 residues. V lost 0 bases, J lost 6 bases, and 8 bases lay in between. The CDR3 sequence is CASSEAFLDGYTF. Written as DNA, the CDR3 is TGTGCCAGCAGTGAAGCGTTTTTGGATGGCTACACCTTC.

This clonotype was counted once. This chain links TRBV7-9 with TRBJ1-4; D gene unclear. Per germline, CDR1 SEHNR and CDR2 FQNEAQ (reference sequence). Trimming cost V 1 base and J 8 bases, with 11 bases left between them. The CDR3 consists of 14 residues. DNA for the CDR3: TGTGCCAGCAGCTTAGTCTCCCATCCCGAAAAACTGTTTTTT. Translating gives CASSLVSHPEKLFF.

This clonotype was counted a few times. The rearrangement joins TRBV6-5 to TRBJ2-7; maybe TRBD1 (6 bases). With 8 bases removed from V and 3 bases from J, the gap between germline ends came to 14 bases. The V gene's germline CDR1 is MNHEY and CDR2 SVGAGI. The length of the CDR3 is 13 residues. The CDR3 here is CASQTGVLYEQYF. CDR3 DNA sequence: TGTGCCAGCCAGACAGGTGTCCTCTACGAGCAGTACTTC.

The chain has TRBV7-2 and TRBJ1-2; tentative D call: TRBD1 (5 bases). The CDR3 covers 15 residues. CDR1 and CDR2 from the germline V gene are SGHTA and FQGNSA. Trimming removed 1 base from V and 4 bases from J, with 13 bases in between. The CDR3 DNA reads TGTGCCAGCAGCTTAGTTCATACCGGGGGCTATGGCTACACCTTC. Translation: CASSLVHTGGYGYTF.

This clonotype has a handful of counts. This chain links TRBV7-3 with TRBJ2-1; 8 bases line up with TRBD2. Germline V CDR1 and CDR2: SGHTA, FQGTGA. V was pared by 1 base and J by 2 bases, with 16 bases of the junction left unmatched. This CDR3 spans 20 amino acids. Written as DNA, the CDR3 is TGTGCCAGCAGCTTAAACGCGGGAGGCTCCCTTGCCACGCCCTACAATGAGCAGTTCTTC. Its translation is CASSLNAGGSLATPYNEQFF.

This chain connects TRBV5-5 to TRBJ2-3; D gene uncertain. Germline V gene lookup returns CDR1 SGHKS and CDR2 YYEKEE (reference sequence). The V end lost 0 bases, the J end lost 2 bases, and 13 bases lay between the germline ends. The CDR3 totals 16 residues. The CDR3: CASSLANLDFTDTQYF. The DNA for the CDR3 is TGTGCCAGCAGCTTGGCCAATTTAGATTTCACAGATACGCAGTATTTT.

This clonotype has only a few counts. J is TRBJ2-3 and V is TRBV7-9; 8 nucleotides align to TRBD2. V lost 0 bases, J lost 1 base, and 6 bases stayed unmatched. CDR1 and CDR2 (germline): SEHNR, FQNEAQ (reference sequence). This CDR3 is built from 17 residues. CDR3 in DNA: TGTGCCAGCAGCTTAGCCCCCGGGACTAGAGGCACAGATACGCAGTATTTT. It is translated as CASSLAPGTRGTDTQYF. Supplemented by reference TRBV7-9 and TRBJ2-3, the full variable domain reads DTGVSQNPRHKITKRGQNVTFRCDPISEHNRLYWYRQTLGQGPEFLTYFQNEAQLEKSRLLSDRFSAERPKGSFSTLEIQRTEQGDSAMYLCASSLAPGTRGTDTQYFGPGTRLTVL.